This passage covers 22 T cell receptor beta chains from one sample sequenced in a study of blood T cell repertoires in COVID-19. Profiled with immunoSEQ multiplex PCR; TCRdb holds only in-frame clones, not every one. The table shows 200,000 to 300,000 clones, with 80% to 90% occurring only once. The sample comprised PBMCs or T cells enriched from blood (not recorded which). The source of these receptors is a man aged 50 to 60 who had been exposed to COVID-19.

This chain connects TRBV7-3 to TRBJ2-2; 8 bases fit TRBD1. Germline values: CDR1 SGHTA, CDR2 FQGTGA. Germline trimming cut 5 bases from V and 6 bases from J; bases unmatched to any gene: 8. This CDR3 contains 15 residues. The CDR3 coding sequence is TGTGCCAGCAGCCTGGACAGGGTGGGATCCGGGGAGCTGTTTTTT. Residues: CASSLDRVGSGELFF.

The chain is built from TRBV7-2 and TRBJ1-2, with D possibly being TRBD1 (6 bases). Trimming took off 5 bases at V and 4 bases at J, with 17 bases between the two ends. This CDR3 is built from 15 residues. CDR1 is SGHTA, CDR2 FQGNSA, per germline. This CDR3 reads CASSPDWTAFYGYTF. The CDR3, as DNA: TGTGCCAGCAGCCCCGACTGGACAGCCTTCTATGGCTACACCTTC.

CDR3 sequence reads: CASSLVGGAYNEQFF. In DNA form, the CDR3 reads TGTGCCAGCAGCTTAGTCGGGGGGGCCTACAATGAGCAGTTCTTC. The V call is TRBV7-8, the J call TRBJ2-1; 8 bases are shared with TRBD2. CDR1 SGHVS and CDR2 FQNEAQ come from the germline V gene. The CDR3 length is 15 residues. V shed 1 base and J 2 bases; nucleotides not matched to a gene: 1.

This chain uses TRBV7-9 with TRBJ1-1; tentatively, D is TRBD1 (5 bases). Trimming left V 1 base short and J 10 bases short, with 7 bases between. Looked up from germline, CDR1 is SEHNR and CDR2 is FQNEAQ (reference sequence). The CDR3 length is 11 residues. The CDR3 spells CASSLDQGAFF. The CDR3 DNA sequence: TGTGCCAGCAGCTTAGACCAGGGAGCTTTCTTT.

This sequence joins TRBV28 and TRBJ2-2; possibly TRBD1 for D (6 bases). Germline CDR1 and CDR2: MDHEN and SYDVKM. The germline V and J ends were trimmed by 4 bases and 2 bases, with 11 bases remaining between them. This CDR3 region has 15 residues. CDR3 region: CASSSPGTNTGELFF. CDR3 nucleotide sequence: TGTGCCAGCAGTTCCCCCGGGACAAACACCGGGGAGCTGTTTTTT. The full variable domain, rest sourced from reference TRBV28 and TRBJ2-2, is DVKVTQSSRYLVKRTGEKVFLECVQDMDHENMFWYRQDPGLGLRLIYFSYDVKMKEKGDIPEGYSVSREKKERFSLILESASTNQTSMYLCASSSPGTNTGELFFGEGSRLTVL.

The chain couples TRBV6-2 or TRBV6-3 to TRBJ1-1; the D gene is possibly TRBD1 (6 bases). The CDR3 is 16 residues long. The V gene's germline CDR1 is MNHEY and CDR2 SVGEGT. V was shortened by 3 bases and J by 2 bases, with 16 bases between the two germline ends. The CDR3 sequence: CASSYMVGGLNTEAFF. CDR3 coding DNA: TGTGCCAGCAGTTATATGGTCGGGGGGCTCAACACTGAAGCTTTCTTT.

The CDR3 loop reads CASTLGVHNSPLHF. The CDR3 DNA is TGTGCCAGCACCCTCGGGGTCCATAATTCACCCCTCCACTTT. The chain combines TRBV28 with TRBJ1-6; D not resolved. This CDR3 has 14 residues. Per germline, CDR1 MDHEN and CDR2 SYDVKM. Trimming took off 7 bases at V and 5 bases at J, with 12 bases between the two ends.

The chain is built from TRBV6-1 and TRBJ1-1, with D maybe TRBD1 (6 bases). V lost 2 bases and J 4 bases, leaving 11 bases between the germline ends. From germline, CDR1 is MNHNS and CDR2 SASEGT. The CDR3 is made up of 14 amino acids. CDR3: CASSELGARTEAFF. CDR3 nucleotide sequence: TGTGCCAGCAGTGAACTGGGGGCCCGCACTGAAGCTTTCTTT.

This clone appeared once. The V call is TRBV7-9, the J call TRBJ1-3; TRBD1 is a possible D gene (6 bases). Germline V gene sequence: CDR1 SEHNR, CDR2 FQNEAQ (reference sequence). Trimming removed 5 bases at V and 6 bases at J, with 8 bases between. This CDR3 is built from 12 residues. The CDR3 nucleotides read TGTGCCAGCAGCGACAGGCTAAACACCATATATTTT. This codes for CASSDRLNTIYF.

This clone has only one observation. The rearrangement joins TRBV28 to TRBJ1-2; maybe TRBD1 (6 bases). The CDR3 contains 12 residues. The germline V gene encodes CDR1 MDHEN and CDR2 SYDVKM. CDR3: CAINRVPSGYTF. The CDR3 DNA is TGTGCGATAAACAGGGTGCCCTCTGGCTACACCTTC.

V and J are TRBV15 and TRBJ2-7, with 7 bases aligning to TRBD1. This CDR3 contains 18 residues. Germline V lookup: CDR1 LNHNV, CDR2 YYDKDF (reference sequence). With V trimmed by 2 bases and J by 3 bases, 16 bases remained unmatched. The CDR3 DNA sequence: TGTGCCACCAGCAGAAATCGACCCCAGGGGGACGAACTCTACGAGCAGTACGTC. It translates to CATSRNRPQGDELYEQYV.

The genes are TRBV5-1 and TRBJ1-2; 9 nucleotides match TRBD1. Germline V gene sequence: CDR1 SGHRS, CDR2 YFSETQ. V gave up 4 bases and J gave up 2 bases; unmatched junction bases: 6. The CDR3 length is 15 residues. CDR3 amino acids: CASSTPDRGNYGYTF. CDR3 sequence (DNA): TGCGCCAGCAGCACCCCGGACAGGGGAAACTATGGCTACACCTTC.

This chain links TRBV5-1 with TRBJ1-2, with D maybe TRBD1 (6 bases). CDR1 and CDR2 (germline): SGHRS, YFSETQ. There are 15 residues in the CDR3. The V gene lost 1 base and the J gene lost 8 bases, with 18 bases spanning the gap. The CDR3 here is CASSLPGRGSGGYTF. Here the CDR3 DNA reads TGCGCCAGCAGCTTGCCTGGCAGGGGATCGGGAGGCTACACCTTC.

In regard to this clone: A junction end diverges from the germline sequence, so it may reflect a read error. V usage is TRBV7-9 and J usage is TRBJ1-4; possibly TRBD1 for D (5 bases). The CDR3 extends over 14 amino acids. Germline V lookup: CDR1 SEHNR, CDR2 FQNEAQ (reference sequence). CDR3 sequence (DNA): TGTGCCAGCAGCATAGCGGGACTTAATGAAAAACTGTTTTTT. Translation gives CASSIAGLNEKLFF.

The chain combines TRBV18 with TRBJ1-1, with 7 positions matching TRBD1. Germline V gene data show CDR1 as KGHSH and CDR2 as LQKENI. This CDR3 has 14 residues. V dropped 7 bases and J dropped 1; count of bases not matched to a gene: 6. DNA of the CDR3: TGTGCCAGCTTAGGACAGGTCTCGAACACTGAAGCTTTCTTT. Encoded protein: CASLGQVSNTEAFF.

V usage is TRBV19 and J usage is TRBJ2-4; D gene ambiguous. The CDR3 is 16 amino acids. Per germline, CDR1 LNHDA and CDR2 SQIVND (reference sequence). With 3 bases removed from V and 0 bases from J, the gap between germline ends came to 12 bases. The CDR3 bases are TGTGCCAGTAGTATGACGACAAAACTAGCCAAAAACATTCAGTACTTC. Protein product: CASSMTTKLAKNIQYF.

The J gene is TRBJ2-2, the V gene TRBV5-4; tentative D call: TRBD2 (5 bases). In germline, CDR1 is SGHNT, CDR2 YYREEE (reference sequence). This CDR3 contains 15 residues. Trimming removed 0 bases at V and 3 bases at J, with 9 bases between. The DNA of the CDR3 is TGTGCCAGCAGCTTGGCCGGGGTTGACACCGGGGAGCTGTTTTTT. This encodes CASSLAGVDTGELFF.

CDR3: CASIRDRDNEQFF. For the CDR3, the DNA is TGTGCCAGCATTAGAGACAGGGACAATGAGCAGTTCTTC. The rearrangement joins TRBV2 to TRBJ2-1; TRBD1 aligns across 7 bases. Unmatched junction bases numbered 5, after V lost 7 bases and J lost 5 bases. The germline V gene encodes CDR1 SNHLY and CDR2 FYNNEI. This CDR3 contains 13 residues.

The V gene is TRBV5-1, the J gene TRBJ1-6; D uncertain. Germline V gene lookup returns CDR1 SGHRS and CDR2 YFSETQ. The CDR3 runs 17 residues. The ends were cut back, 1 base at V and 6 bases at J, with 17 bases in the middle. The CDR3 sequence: CASSLFPGTATNSPLHF. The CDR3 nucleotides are TGCGCCAGCAGCTTGTTCCCGGGAACAGCAACTAATTCACCCCTCCACTTT.

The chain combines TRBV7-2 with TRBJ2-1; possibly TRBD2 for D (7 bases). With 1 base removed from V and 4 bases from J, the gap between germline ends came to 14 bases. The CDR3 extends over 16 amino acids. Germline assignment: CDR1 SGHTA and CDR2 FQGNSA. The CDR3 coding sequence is TGTGCCAGCAGCTTAGGTGGGGGCGGGGGTTACAATGAGCAGTTCTTC. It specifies CASSLGGGGGYNEQFF.

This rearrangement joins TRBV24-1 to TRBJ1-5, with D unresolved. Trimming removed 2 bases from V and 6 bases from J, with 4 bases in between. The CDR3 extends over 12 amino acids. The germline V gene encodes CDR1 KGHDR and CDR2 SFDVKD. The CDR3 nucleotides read TGTGCCACCAGTGATTCGGGTCAGCCCCAGCATTTT. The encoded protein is CATSDSGQPQHF.

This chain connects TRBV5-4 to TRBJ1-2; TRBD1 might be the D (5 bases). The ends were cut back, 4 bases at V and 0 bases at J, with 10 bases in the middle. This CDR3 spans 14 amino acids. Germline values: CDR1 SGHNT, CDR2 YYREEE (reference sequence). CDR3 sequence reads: CASSVDRTNYGYTF. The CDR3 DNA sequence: TGTGCCAGCAGCGTAGACAGAACTAACTATGGCTACACCTTC.